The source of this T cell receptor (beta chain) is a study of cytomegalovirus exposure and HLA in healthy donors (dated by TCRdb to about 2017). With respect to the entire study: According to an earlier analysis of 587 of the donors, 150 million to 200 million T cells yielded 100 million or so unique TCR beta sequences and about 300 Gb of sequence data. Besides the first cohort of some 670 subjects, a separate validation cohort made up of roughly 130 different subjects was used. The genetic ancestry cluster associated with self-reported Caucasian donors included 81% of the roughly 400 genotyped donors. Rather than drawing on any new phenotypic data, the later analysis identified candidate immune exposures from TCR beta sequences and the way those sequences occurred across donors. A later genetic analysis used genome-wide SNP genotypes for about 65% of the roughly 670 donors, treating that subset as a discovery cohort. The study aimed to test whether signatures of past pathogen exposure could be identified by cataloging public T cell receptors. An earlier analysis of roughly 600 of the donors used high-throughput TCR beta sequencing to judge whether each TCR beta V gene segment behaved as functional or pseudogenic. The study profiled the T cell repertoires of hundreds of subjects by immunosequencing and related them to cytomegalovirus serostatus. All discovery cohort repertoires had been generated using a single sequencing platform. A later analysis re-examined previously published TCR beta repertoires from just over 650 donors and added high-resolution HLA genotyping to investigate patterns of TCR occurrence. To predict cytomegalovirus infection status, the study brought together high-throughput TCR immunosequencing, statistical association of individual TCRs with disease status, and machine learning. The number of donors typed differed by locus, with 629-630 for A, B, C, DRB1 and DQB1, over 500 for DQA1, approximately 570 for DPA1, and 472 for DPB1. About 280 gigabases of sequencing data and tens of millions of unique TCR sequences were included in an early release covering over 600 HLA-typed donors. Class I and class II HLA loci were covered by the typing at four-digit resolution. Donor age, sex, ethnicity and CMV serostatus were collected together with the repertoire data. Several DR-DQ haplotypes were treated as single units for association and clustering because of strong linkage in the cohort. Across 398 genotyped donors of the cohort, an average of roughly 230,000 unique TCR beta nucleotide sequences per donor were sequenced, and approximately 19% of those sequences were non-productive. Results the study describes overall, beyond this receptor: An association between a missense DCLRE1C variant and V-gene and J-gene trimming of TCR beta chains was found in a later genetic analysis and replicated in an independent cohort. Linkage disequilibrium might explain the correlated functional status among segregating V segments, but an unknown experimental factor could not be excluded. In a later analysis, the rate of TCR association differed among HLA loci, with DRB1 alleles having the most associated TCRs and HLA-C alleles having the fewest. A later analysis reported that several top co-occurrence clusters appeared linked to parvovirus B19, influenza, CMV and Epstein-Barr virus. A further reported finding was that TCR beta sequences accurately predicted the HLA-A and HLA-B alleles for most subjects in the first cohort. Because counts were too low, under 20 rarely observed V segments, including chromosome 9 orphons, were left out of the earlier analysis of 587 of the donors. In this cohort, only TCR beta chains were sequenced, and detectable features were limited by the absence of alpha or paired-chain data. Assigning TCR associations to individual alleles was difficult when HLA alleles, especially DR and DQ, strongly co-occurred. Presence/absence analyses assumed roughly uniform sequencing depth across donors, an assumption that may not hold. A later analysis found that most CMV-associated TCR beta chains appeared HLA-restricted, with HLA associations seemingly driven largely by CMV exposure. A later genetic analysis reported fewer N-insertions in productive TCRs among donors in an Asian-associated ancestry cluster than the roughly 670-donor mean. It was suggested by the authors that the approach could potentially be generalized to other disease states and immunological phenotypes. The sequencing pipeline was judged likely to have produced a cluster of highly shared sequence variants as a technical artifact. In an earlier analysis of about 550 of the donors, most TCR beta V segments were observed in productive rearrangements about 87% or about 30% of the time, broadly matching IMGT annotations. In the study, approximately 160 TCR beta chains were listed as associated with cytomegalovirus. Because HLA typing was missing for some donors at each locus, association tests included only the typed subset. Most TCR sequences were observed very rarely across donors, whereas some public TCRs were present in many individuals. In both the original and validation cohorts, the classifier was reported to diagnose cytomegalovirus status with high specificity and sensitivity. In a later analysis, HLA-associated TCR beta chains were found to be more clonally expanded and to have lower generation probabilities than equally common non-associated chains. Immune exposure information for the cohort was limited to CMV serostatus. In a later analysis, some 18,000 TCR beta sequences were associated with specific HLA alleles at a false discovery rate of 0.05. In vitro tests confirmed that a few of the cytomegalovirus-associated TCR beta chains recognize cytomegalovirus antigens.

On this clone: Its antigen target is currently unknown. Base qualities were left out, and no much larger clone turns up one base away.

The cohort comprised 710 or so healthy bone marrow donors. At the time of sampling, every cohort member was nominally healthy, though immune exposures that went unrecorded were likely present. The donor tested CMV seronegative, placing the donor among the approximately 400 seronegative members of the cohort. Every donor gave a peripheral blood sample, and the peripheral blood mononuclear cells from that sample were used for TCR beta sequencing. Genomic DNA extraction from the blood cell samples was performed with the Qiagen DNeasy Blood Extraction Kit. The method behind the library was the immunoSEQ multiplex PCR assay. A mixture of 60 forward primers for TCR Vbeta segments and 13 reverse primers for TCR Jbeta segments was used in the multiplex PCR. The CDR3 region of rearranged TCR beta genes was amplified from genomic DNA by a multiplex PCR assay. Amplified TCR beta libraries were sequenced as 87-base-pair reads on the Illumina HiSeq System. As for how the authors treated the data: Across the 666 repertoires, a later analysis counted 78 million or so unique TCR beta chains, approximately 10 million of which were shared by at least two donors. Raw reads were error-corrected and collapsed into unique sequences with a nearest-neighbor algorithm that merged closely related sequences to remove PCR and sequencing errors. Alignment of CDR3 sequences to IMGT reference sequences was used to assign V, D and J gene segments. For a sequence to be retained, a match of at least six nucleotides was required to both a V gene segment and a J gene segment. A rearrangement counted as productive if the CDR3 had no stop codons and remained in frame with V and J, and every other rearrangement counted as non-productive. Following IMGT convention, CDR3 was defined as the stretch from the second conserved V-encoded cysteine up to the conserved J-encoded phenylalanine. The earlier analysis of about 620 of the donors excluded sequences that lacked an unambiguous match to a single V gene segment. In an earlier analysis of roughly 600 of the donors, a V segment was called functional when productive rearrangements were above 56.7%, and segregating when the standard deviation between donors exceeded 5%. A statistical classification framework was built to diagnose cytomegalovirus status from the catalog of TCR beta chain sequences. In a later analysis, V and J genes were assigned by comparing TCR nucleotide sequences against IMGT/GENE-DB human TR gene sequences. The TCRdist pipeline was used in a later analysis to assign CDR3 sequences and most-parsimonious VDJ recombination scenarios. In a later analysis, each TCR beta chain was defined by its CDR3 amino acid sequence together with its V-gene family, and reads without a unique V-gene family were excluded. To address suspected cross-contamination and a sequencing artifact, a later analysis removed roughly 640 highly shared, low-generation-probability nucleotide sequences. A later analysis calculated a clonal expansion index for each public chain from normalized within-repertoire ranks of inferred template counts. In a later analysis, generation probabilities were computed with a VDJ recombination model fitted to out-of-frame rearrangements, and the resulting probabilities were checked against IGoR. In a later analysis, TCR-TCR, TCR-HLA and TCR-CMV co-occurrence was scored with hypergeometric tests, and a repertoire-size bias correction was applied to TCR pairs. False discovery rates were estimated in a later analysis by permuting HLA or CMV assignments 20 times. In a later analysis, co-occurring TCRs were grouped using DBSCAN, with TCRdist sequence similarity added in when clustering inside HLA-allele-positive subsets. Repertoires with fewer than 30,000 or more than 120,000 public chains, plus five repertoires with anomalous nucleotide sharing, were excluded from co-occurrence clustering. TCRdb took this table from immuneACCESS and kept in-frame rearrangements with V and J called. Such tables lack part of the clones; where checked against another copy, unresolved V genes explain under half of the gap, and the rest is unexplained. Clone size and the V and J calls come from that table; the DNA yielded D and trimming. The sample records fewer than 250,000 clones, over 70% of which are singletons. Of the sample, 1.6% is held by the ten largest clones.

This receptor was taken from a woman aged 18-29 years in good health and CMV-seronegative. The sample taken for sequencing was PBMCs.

The CDR3 is CASSEWTSGSHEQYF. The sequenced DNA is TGTGCCAGCAGTGAATGGACTAGCGGGAGCCACGAGCAGTACTTC. The chain is assembled from TRBV25-1 and TRBJ2-7; TRBD2 fits 13 bases in the junction. V is trimmed back by 1 base and J by 5 bases, and the junction contains 2 bases that no gene match accounts for. The CDR3, cysteine through phenylalanine, is 15 amino acids long. Only CDR3 DNA is held: 45 bases, read in frame from base 1. CDR1 and CDR2 are read off the germline V gene as MGHDK and SYGVNS.